The 8 T cell receptor beta chains presented below share a single source sample, sequenced in a study of blood T cells in healthy people across ages. A second PCR, run for about 7 to 11 cycles, used a sample-barcoded 5' primer plus a J-beta primer mix. Using its own MiXCR run on the 5' RACE reads, TCRdb lists one record per CDR3 protein. Of 1.5 million to 2 million distinct CDR3 sequences in the sample, 40% to 55% were seen once. The sample was blood. These receptors were obtained from a woman aged 40 to 49 in good health.

The chain combines TRBV28 with TRBJ1-4; D may be TRBD1 (6 bases). The CDR3 is made up of 15 amino acids. Per germline, CDR1 MDHEN and CDR2 SYDVKM. V lost 7 bases and J 8 bases, leaving 20 bases between the germline ends. The CDR3 region is CASTYGGAVGEKLFF. CDR3 sequence (DNA): TGTGCCAGCACGTATGGGGGCGCGGTCGGGGAAAAACTGTTTTTT. The entire variable domain, with the rest obtained from reference TRBV28 and TRBJ1-4, is as follows: DVKVTQSSRYLVKRTGEKVFLECVQDMDHENMFWYRQDPGLGLRLIYFSYDVKMKEKGDIPEGYSVSREKKERFSLILESASTNQTSMYLCASTYGGAVGEKLFFGSGTQLSVL.

This clonotype appeared a few times. The genes are TRBV5-1 and TRBJ2-1, with 9 bases fitting TRBD1. Per the germline V gene, CDR1 is SGHRS and CDR2 is YFSETQ. V gave up 4 bases and J gave up 0 bases; unmatched junction bases: 2. This CDR3 is built from 15 residues. CDR3 region: CASSEQGASYNEQFF. The CDR3, as DNA: TGCGCCAGCAGCGAACAGGGGGCCTCCTACAATGAGCAGTTCTTC.

This clonotype was found a few times. V usage is TRBV29-1 and J usage is TRBJ2-1; 10 nucleotides align to TRBD1. This CDR3 comprises 15 residues. Germline CDR1 SQVTM, CDR2 ANQGSEA. V dropped 1 base and J dropped 0; count of bases not matched to a gene: 0. The CDR3 here is CSVEGTGGSYNEQFF. The CDR3 DNA sequence: TGCAGCGTTGAAGGGACAGGGGGCTCCTACAATGAGCAGTTCTTC.

CDR3 DNA: TGTGCCAGCAGGAGACCTGGACTGGTTGGGACCCAGTACTTC. It codes for CASRRPGLVGTQYF. The V call is TRBV2, the J call TRBJ2-5; D is perhaps TRBD2 (5 bases). Germline assignment: CDR1 SNHLY and CDR2 FYNNEI. Trimming took 6 bases from V and 7 from J, leaving 18 bases between them. The CDR3 contains 14 residues.

This clonotype was found a few times. J is TRBJ2-3 and V is TRBV12-3 or TRBV12-4; 9 bases line up with TRBD1. Unmatched junction bases numbered 9, after V lost 6 bases and J lost 2 bases. The CDR3 runs 16 residues. Here the CDR3 DNA reads TGTGCCAGCAGACCTTGGGACAGGGAGTACACAGATACGCAGTATTTT. Translation: CASRPWDREYTDTQYF.

This chain connects TRBV15 to TRBJ2-1; D is undetermined. The CDR3 extends over 16 amino acids. V gave up 0 bases and J gave up 0 bases, with 9 bases separating them. CDR1 LNHNV and CDR2 YYDKDF come from the germline V gene (reference sequence). CDR3 region: CATSRDRASSYNEQFF. The CDR3 nucleotides read TGTGCCACCAGCAGAGATCGGGCCAGCTCCTACAATGAGCAGTTCTTC.

This chain joins TRBV6-1 and TRBJ2-4, with D perhaps matching TRBD1 (6 bases). The J call may be mistaken, given a closer DNA end match to TRBJ2-7. CDR3 length: 12 residues. In germline, CDR1 is MNHNS, CDR2 SASEGT. CDR3 coding DNA: TGTGCCAGCAAGGGGGTGTTGTACGAGCAGTACTTC. It specifies CASKGVLYEQYF.

J is TRBJ2-3 and V is TRBV20-1, with D tentatively TRBD2 (6 bases). This CDR3 comprises 15 residues. The germline V gene encodes CDR1 DFQATT and CDR2 SNEGSKA (reference sequence). Trimming cost V 2 bases and J 2 bases, with 14 bases left between them. The CDR3 coding sequence is TGCAGTGCTAGAAGTAAGGGGACTCACACAGATACGCAGTATTTT. Its protein is CSARSKGTHTDTQYF.